This T cell receptor (beta chain) stems from a study of T-cell memory formation after mild COVID-19. Study background: Clusters were largely donor specific.

A single record per CDR3 protein comes from TCRdb applying MiXCR to the 5' RACE reads. This table holds 270,000 or so distinct CDR3 sequences, 16% found once. Overall study results and limits: Among clones contracting day 15 to 85, CD4/CD8 was balanced, whereas later expanders leaned CD4+. Unconfirmed was the SARS-CoV-2 specificity of second-wave clones that peaked on day 37. CD4+ contracting clones were mainly CM and EM; CD8+ ones, EMRA.

Germline V CDR1 and CDR2: MNHEY, SVGAGI. Trimming took off 3 bases at V and 3 bases at J, with 5 bases between the two ends. This CDR3 is 13 amino acids long. Worth noting for this clonotype: Its antigen is unknown.

J is TRBJ2-2 and V is TRBV6-5; the D is unclear. The TCR sequence derives from a man younger than 30 who had mild COVID-19 (a few samples of this study predate the infection). Cell type and time point are not known. Sequencing was carried out using PBMCs or a T cell subset sorted from them (not recorded which). The CDR3: CASSYLDTGELFF. In DNA form, the CDR3 reads TGTGCCAGCAGTTATCTCGACACCGGGGAGCTGTTTTTT.